Listed here is a single T cell receptor (beta chain). What it binds is not known. This sample was included in a study of long-term antiretroviral therapy in people with HIV. Survey level was the resolution at which the v3.0 immunoSEQ assay ran. Generated by immunoSEQ multiplex PCR, the TCRdb table keeps only in-frame clones and is missing some. The sample lists about 17,000 clones; approximately 91% were seen once. Going into DNA extraction, samples held roughly 0.95-11 million cryopreserved PBMC. From germline, CDR1 is SEHNR and CDR2 FQNEAQ (reference sequence). The CDR3 spans 15 residues. The J segment lost 7 bases and the V segment lost 5 bases, leaving 9 bases of the junction unmatched. Broader study findings: The range of CDR3 lengths in HIV repertoires proved narrower than that found in controls. Someone took the blood between about 2003 and 2018, maybe while older ART regimens were in use. The data indicate that diversity increased after ART but remained below transplant donor controls.

The starting material was unsorted PBMCs, obtained 0.6 years after starting antiretroviral therapy. The V call is TRBV7-9, the J call TRBJ1-2; the match to TRBD1 covers 11 bases. The receptor's source is a woman aged 40 to 50 with HIV. The CDR3 nucleotides are TGTGCCAGCAGCGGGAATGGACAGGGGGCCGTTGGCTACACCTTC. Translating it yields CASSGNGQGAVGYTF.